This TCR beta chain was obtained from a study of blood T cells in healthy people across ages. Study-level results: Across samples, TCR beta diversity tracked strongly with naive T cell percentage.

The use of a sample-barcoded 5' primer and a J-beta primer mix characterized a second PCR of about 6 to 12 cycles. MiXCR, run by TCRdb on the 5' RACE reads, gives a single entry per CDR3 protein. The sample gives roughly 560,000 distinct CDR3 sequences, nearly 25% of which show up once; approximately 10% is in the top ten. The V and J ends lost 4 bases and 3 bases, in that order; junction bases with no gene match: 11. Germline V gives CDR1 SGHKS, CDR2 YYEKEE (reference sequence). The CDR3 runs 17 residues. In the case of this clonotype: The antigen is not known.

Separately, the same data were catalogued under a study of T cells of mothers and their children.

The specimen was blood. The rearrangement joins TRBV5-5 to TRBJ1-2; 11 bases are a match to TRBD1. The receptor was isolated from a boy between 10 and 17 years old in good health. This chain's CDR3 is CASSVRPGQGVYYGYTF. The CDR3 DNA reads as TGTGCCAGCAGCGTGAGACCGGGACAGGGGGTTTACTATGGCTACACCTTC.